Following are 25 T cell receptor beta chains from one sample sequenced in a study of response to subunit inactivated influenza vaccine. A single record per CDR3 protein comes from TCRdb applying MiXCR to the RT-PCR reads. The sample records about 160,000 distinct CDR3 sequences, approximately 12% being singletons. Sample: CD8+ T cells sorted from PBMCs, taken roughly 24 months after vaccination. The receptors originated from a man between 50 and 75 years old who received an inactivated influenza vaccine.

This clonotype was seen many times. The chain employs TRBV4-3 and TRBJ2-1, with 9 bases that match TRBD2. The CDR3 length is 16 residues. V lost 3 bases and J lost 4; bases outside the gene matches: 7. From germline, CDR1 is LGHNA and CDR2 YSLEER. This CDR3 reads CASSQERLAVYNEQFF. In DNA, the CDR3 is TGCGCCAGCAGCCAGGAAAGACTAGCGGTTTACAATGAGCAGTTCTTC.

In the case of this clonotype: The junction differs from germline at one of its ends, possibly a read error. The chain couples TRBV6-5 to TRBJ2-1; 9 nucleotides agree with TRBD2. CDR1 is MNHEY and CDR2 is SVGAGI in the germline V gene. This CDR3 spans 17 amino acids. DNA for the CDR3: TGTGACAGCAGTTACTCGATTAGCGGGGGCCGATACAATGAGCAGTTCTTC. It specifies CDSSYSISGGRYNEQFF.

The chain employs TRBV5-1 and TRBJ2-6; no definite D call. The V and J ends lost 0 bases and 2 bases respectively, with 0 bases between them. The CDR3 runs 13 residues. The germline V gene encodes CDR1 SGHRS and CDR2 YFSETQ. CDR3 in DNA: TGCGCCAGCAGCTTGGCTGGGGCCAACGTCCTGACTTTC. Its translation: CASSLAGANVLTF.

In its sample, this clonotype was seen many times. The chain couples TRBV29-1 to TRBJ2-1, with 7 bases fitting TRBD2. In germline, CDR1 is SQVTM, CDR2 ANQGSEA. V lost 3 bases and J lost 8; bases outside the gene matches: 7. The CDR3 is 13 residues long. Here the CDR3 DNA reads TGCAGCGTTGACGGCGGGAGTTTATATGAGCAGTTCTTC. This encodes CSVDGGSLYEQFF.

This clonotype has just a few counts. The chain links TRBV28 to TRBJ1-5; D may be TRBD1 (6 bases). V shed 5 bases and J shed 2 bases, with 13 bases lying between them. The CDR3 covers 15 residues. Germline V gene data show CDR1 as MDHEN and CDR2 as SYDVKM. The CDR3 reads CASSLPSGGNQPQHF. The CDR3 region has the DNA TGTGCCAGCAGTCTCCCCTCAGGGGGCAATCAGCCCCAGCATTTT.

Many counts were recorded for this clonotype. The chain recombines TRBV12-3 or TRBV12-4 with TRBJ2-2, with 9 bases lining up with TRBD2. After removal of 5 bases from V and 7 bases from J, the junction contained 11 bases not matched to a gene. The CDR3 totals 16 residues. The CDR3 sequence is CASSPAGAGGFGELFF. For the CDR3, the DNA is TGTGCCAGCAGTCCGGCCGGTGCGGGGGGGTTCGGGGAGCTGTTTTTT.

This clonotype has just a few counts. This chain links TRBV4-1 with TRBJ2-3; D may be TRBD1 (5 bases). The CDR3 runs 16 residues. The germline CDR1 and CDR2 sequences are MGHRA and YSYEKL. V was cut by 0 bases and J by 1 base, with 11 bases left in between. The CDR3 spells CASSQDKGLGTDTQYF. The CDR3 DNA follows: TGCGCCAGCAGCCAAGATAAGGGGCTCGGCACAGATACGCAGTATTTT.

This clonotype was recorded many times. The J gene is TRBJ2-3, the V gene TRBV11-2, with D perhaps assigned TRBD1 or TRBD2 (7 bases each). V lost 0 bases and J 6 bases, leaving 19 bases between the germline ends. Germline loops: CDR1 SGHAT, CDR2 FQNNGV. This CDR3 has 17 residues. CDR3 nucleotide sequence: TGTGCCAGCAGCTTAGAGATGGGGAGGGGGCGGTGGGATACGCAGTATTTT. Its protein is CASSLEMGRGRWDTQYF.

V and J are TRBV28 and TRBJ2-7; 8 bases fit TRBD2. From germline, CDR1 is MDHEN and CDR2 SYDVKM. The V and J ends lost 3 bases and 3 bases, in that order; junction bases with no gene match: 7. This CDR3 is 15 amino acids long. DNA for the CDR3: TGTGCCAGCAGTTTTCTGCGGGGGGCAAACTACGAGCAGTACTTC. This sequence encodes CASSFLRGANYEQYF.

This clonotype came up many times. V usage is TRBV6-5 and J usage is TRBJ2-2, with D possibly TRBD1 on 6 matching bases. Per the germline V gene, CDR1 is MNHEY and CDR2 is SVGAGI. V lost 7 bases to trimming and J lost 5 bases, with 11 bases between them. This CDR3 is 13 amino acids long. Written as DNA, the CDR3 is TGTGCCAGCAACGCCCAGGGGACCGGGGAGCTGTTTTTT. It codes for CASNAQGTGELFF.

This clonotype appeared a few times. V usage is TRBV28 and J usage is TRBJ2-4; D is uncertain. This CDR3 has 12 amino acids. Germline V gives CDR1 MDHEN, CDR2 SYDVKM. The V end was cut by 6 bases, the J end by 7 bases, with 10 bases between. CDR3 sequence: CASSPHRNIQYF. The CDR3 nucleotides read TGTGCCAGCAGCCCTCATAGGAACATTCAGTACTTC.

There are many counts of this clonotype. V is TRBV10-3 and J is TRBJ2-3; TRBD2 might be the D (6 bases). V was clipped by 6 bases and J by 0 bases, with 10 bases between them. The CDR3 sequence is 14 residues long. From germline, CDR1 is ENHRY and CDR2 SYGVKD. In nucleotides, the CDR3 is TGTGCCATCAGCCCCGGGACTAGCACAGATACGCAGTATTTT. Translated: CAISPGTSTDTQYF.

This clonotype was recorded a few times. CDR3 sequence: CASSFLGKTNTGELFF. The CDR3 nucleotides are TGTGCCAGCAGTTTTCTTGGAAAAACAAACACCGGGGAGCTGTTTTTT. The rearrangement uses TRBV27 and TRBJ2-2; D unclear. The V and J ends lost 3 bases and 2 bases respectively, with 13 bases between them. Germline lookup yields CDR1 MNHEY and CDR2 SMNVEV (reference sequence). The CDR3 is 16 residues long.

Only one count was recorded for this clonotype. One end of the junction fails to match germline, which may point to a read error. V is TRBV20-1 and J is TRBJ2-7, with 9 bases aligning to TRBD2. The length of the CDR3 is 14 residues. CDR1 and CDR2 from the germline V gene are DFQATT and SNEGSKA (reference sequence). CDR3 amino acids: CSARGRGGAYEQYF. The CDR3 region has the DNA TGTAGTGCGCGGGGACGCGGGGGGGCCTACGAGCAGTACTTC.

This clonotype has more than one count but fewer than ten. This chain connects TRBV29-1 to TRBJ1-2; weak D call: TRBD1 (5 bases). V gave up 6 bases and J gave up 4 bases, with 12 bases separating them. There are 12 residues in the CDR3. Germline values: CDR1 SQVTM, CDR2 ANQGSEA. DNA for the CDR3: TGCAGCGTGGTGGACACCCCCTATGGCTACACCTTC. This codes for CSVVDTPYGYTF.

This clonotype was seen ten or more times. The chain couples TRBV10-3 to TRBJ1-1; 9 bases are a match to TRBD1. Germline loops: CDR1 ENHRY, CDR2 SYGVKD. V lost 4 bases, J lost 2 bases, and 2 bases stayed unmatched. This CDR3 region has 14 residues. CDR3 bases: TGTGCCATCAGTGGGACAGGGGATAACACTGAAGCTTTCTTT. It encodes CAISGTGDNTEAFF.

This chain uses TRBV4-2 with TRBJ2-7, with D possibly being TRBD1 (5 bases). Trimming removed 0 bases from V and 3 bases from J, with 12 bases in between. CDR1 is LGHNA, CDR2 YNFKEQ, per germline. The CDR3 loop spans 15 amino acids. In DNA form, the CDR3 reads TGTGCCAGCAGCCAAGACCTCCCGACAGTCTACGAGCAGTACTTC. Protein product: CASSQDLPTVYEQYF.

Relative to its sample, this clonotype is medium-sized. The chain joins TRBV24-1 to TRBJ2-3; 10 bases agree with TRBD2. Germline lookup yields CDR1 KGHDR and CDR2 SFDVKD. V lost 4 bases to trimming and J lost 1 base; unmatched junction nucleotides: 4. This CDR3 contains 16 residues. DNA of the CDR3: TGTGCCACCAGTGACCCCGGGACTAGCGGCACAGATACGCAGTATTTT. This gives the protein CATSDPGTSGTDTQYF.

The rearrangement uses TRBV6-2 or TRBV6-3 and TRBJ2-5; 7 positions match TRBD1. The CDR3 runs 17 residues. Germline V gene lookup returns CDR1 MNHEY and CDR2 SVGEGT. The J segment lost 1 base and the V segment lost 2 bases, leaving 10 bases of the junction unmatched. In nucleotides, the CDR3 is TGTGCCAGCAGTTACGGACGGCAGGGGGTTGTCCAAGAGACCCAGTACTTC. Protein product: CASSYGRQGVVQETQYF.

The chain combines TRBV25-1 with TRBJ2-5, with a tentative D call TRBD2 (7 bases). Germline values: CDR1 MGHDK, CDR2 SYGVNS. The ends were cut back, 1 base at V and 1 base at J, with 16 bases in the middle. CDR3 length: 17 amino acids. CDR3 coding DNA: TGTGCCAGCAGTGAATTCGGGGGGCGGGCCGTCCAAGAGACCCAGTACTTC. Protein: CASSEFGGRAVQETQYF.

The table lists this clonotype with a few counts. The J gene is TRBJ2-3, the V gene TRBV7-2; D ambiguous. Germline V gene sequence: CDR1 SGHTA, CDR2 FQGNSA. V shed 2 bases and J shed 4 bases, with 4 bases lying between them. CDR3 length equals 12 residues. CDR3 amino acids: CASSLYADTQYF. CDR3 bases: TGTGCCAGCAGCTTATATGCAGATACGCAGTATTTT. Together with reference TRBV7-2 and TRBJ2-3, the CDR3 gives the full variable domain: GAGVSQSPSNKVTEKGKDVELRCDPISGHTALYWYRQSLGQGLEFLIYFQGNSAPDKSGLPSDRFSAERTGGSVSTLTIQRTQQEDSAVYLCASSLYADTQYFGPGTRLTVL.

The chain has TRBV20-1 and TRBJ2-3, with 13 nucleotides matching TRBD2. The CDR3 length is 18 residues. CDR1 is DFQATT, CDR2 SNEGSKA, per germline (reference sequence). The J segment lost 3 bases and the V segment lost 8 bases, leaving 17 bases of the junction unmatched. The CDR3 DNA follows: TGCAGTTCCATAGACGGGACTAGCGGGATAGATGAGACAGATACGCAGTATTTT. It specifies CSSIDGTSGIDETDTQYF.

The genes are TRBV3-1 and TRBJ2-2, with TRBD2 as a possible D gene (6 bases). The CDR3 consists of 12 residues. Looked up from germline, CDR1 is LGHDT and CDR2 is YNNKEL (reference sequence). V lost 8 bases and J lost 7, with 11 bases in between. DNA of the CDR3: TGTGCCAGCTTTGGAGGGGTCGGGGAGCTGTTTTTT. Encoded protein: CASFGGVGELFF.

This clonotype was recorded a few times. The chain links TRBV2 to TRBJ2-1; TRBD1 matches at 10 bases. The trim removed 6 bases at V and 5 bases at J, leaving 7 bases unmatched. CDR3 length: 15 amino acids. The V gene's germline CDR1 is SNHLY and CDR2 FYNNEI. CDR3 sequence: CASRVRDRGDNEQFF. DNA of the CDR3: TGTGCCAGCAGAGTAAGGGACAGGGGAGACAATGAGCAGTTCTTC.

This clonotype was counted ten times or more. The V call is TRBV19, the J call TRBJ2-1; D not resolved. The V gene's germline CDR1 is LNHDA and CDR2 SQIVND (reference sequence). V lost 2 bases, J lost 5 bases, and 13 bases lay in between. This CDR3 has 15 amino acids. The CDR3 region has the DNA TGTGCCAGTAGTATATCCGGGCGATCAAACAATGAGCAGTTCTTC. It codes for CASSISGRSNNEQFF.